The entry that follows covers one TCR beta chain sequence. Its antigen is still unknown. These data come from a study of memory B cells and T cells in multiple sclerosis. Overall study findings and caveats: Compartments had unequal clone-set sizes, affecting shared clonotype counts.

The protocol was immunoSEQ multiplex PCR, while the TCRdb copy is restricted to in-frame clones and leaves out a portion. The sample yields around 30,000 clones, 86% seen once. Separate sequencing covered autoproliferating (CFSE-dim) and non-proliferating (CFSE-high) T cells from stimulus-free culture. Replicate wells were pooled after 6 to 8 days of stimulus-free culture of around 54 million CFSE-labeled PBMCs. CFSE at roughly 0.5 uM labeled the PBMCs, which were then cultured unstimulated. The V and J ends lost 1 base and 2 bases respectively, with 2 bases between them. The CDR3 extends over 12 amino acids. Looked up from germline, CDR1 is SGHRS and CDR2 is YFSETQ.

This receptor was identified in a human donor with multiple sclerosis. The chain employs TRBV5-1 and TRBJ2-3; D is ambiguous. Input material: PBMCs from blood kept in culture. The chain's CDR3 is CASSLTTDTQYF. CDR3 bases: TGCGCCAGCAGCTTGACCACAGATACGCAGTATTTT.